Following are 5 T cell receptor beta chains from one sample sequenced in a study of T-cell memory formation after mild COVID-19. TCRdb recomputed calls from the 5' RACE reads with MiXCR, one row per CDR3 protein. The sample contains about 270,000 distinct CDR3 sequences, about 17% of which appear only once. Input material: PBMCs or a T cell subset sorted from them (not recorded which). The receptors originated from a young man who had mild COVID-19 (a few samples of this study predate the infection). Cell type and time point are not known.

This clonotype has only a few counts. The V call is TRBV19, the J call TRBJ2-7, with D perhaps assigned TRBD1 or TRBD2 (5 bases each). The CDR3 runs to 14 residues. Trimming left V 5 bases short and J 5 bases short, with 16 bases between. Looked up from germline, CDR1 is LNHDA and CDR2 is SQIVND (reference sequence). For the CDR3, the DNA is TGTGCCAGTAGTCGTGGGGACGGTGGCGACGAGCAGTACTTC. Encoded protein: CASSRGDGGDEQYF.

The chain carries TRBV7-8 and TRBJ2-3; weak D call: TRBD2 (7 bases). This CDR3 region has 12 residues. The V end was cut by 8 bases, the J end by 2 bases, with 8 bases between. Per the germline V gene, CDR1 is SGHVS and CDR2 is FQNEAQ. The CDR3 reads CASRGATDTQYF. The CDR3, as DNA: TGTGCCAGCCGGGGGGCCACAGATACGCAGTATTTT.

The chain couples TRBV4-1 to TRBJ2-1; 7 bases fit TRBD1. CDR1 MGHRA and CDR2 YSYEKL come from the germline V gene. This CDR3 comprises 14 residues. V shed 5 bases, J shed 9 bases, and the junction held 10 bases outside the gene matches. Here the CDR3 DNA reads TGCGCCAGCAGCGGTATGGGACAGTTCGTTGAGCAGTTCTTC. It translates to CASSGMGQFVEQFF.

V usage is TRBV7-2 and J usage is TRBJ2-3; TRBD1 or TRBD2 may be the D gene (5 bases each). The germline gives CDR1 SGHTA, CDR2 FQGNSA. The CDR3 runs 17 residues. V lost 5 bases, J lost 3 bases, and 21 bases lay in between. The chain's CDR3 is CASSLSPGPIPTDTQYF. In nucleotides, the CDR3 is TGTGCCAGCAGCCTCAGCCCGGGACCTATCCCGACAGATACGCAGTATTTT.

The chain uses TRBV4-1 and TRBJ1-5, with D possibly being TRBD1 (6 bases). Germline V gene data show CDR1 as MGHRA and CDR2 as YSYEKL. Between the trimmed V and J ends, which lost 2 bases and 1 base, there was a span of 9 bases. The CDR3 consists of 15 residues. CDR3 amino acids: CASSQWGASNQPQHF. The CDR3 bases are TGCGCCAGCAGCCAATGGGGGGCGAGCAATCAGCCCCAGCATTTT.